This entry concerns a single T cell receptor (beta chain). This entry belongs to a study of blood T cell repertoires in COVID-19. Study context: T cells, B-cell-depleted T cells, or PBMCs provided the cDNA or gDNA that served as material.

Under the authors' procedure: From reference gene primer amplification, estimates of nucleated cell counts were derived. Here immunoSEQ multiplex PCR was the method, and the copy in TCRdb shows in-frame clones only, minus some. That table furnishes V, J and clone size, whereas the DNA furnished D and trimming. Counted here are more than 200,000 clones, around 88% occurring once; the ten biggest clones make up about 1.3%. The CDR3 spans 14 residues. The germline V gene encodes CDR1 MNHEY and CDR2 SVGEGT. The germline V and J ends were trimmed by 4 bases and 4 bases, with 11 bases remaining between them.

The chain combines TRBV6-2 or TRBV6-3 with TRBJ2-1; possible D gene TRBD2, 6 bases. The TCR was taken from a man aged 80 or over with acute or convalescent COVID-19. Material for sequencing was peripheral blood. The CDR3 reads CASSFLAPYNEQFF. The CDR3 nucleotides read TGTGCCAGCAGTTTCCTAGCGCCGTACAATGAGCAGTTCTTC.